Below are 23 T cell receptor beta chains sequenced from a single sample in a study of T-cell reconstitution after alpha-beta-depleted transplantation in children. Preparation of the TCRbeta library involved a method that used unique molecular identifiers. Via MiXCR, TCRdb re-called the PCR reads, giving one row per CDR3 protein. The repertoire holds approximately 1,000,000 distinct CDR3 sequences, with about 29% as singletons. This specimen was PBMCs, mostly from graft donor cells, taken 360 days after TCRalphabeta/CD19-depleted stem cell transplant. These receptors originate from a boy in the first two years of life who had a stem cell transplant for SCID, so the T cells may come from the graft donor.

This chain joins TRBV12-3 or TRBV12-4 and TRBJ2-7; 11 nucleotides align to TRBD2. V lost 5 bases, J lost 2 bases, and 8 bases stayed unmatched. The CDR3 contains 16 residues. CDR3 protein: CASSVLTSGGPYEQYF. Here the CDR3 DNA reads TGTGCCAGCAGTGTCCTAACTAGCGGGGGTCCCTACGAGCAGTACTTC.

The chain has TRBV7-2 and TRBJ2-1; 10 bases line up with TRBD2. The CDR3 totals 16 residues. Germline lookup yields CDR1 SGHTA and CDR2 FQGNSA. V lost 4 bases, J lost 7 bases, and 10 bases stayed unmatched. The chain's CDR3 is CASSSVVTSGWNEQFF. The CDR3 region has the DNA TGTGCCAGCAGCTCCGTCGTGACTAGCGGGTGGAATGAGCAGTTCTTC. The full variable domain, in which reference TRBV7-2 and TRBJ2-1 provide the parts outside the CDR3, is GAGVSQSPSNKVTEKGKDVELRCDPISGHTALYWYRQSLGQGLEFLIYFQGNSAPDKSGLPSDRFSAERTGGSVSTLTIQRTQQEDSAVYLCASSSVVTSGWNEQFFGPGTRLTVL.

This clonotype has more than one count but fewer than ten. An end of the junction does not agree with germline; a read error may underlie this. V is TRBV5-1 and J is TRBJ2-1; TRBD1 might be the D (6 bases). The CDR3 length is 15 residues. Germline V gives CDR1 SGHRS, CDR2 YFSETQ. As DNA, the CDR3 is TGCGCCAGCAGCCCGAGGGACCCCGGACAGTATGAGCAGTCCTTC. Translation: CASSPRDPGQYEQSF.

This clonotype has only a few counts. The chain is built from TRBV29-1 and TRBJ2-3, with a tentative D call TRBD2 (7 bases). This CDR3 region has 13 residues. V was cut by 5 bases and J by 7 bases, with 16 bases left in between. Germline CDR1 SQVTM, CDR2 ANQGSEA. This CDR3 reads CSVPGGGGNTQYF. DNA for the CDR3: TGCAGCGTTCCGGGGGGCGGGGGAAATACGCAGTATTTT.

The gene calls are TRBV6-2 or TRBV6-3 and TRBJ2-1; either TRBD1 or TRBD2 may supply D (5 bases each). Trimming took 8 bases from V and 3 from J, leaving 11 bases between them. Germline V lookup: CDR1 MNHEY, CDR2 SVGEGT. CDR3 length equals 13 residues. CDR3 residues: CASLQGVYNEQFF. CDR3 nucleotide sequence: TGTGCCAGCCTCCAGGGAGTCTACAATGAGCAGTTCTTC.

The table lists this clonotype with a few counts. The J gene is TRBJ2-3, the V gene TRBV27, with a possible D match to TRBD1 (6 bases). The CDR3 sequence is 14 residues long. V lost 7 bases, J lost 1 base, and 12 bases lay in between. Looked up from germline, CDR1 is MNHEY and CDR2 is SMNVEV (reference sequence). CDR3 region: CASTSGVGTDTQYF. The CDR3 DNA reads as TGTGCCAGCACCTCAGGGGTGGGCACAGATACGCAGTATTTT.

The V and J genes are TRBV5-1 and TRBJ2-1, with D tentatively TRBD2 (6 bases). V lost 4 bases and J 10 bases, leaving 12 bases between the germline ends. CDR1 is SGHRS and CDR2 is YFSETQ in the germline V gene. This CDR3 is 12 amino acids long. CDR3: CASSPEGQEQFF. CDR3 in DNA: TGCGCCAGCAGCCCGGAGGGGCAGGAGCAGTTCTTC.

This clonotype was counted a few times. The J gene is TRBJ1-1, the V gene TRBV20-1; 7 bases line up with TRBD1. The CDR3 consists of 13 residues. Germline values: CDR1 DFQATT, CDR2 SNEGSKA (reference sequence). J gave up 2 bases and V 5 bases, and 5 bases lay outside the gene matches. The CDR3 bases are TGCAGTGCTCGCAGACAGGGTAACACTGAAGCTTTCTTT. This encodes CSARRQGNTEAFF.

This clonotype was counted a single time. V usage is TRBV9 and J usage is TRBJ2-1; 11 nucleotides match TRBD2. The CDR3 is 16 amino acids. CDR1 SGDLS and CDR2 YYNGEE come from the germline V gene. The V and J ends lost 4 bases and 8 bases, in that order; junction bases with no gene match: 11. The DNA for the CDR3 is TGTGCCAGCAGCTCTACCTCTAGCGGGGGGATCGATGAGCAGTTCTTC. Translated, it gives CASSSTSSGGIDEQFF. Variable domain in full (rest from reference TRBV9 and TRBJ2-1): DSGVTQTPKHLITATGQRVTLRCSPRSGDLSVYWYQQSLDQGLQFLIQYYNGEERAKGNILERFSAQQFPDLHSELNLSSLELGDSALYFCASSSTSSGGIDEQFFGPGTRLTVL.

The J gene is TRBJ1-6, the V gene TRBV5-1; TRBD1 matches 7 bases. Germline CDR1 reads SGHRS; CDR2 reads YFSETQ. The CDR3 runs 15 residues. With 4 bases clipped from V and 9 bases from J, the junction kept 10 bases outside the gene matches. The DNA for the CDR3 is TGCGCCAGCAGCCCTAAGACAGGGTCAATTTCACCCCTCCACTTT. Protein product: CASSPKTGSISPLHF.

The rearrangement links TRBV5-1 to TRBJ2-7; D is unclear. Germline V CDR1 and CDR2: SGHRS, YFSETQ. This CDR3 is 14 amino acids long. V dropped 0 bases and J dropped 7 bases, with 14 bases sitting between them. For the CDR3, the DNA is TGCGCCAGCAGCTTGGCCGCCGGGCCTATAGAGCAGTACTTC. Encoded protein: CASSLAAGPIEQYF.

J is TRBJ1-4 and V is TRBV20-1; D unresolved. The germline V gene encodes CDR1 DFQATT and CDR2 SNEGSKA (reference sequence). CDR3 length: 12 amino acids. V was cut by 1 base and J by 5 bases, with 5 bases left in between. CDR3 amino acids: CSARVGNEKLFF. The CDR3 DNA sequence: TGCAGTGCTAGAGTAGGGAATGAAAAACTGTTTTTT.

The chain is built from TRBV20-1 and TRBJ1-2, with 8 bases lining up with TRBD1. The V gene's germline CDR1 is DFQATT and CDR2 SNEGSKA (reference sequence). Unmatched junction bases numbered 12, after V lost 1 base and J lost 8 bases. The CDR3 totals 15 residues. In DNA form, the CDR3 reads TGCAGTGCTAGAGGAGTGTTTCACAGGGGGGAGGGCTACACCTTC. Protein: CSARGVFHRGEGYTF.

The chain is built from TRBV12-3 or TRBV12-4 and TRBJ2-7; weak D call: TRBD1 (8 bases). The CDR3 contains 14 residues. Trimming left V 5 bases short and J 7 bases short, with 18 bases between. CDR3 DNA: TGTGCCAGCAGTCCGCAACAGGGGGGGTTGGAGCAGTACTTC. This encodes CASSPQQGGLEQYF.

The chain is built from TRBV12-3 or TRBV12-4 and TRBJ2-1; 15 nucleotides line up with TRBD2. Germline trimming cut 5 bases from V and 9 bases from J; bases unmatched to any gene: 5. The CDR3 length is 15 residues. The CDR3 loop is CASSQAGLAGGEQFF. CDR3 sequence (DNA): TGTGCCAGCAGTCAAGCGGGACTAGCGGGGGGTGAGCAGTTCTTC.

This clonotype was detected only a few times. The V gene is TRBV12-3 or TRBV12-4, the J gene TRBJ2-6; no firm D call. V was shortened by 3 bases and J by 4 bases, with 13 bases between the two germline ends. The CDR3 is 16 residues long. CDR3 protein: CASSLGGQSGANVLTF. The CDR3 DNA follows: TGTGCCAGCAGTTTGGGTGGGCAGTCCGGGGCCAACGTCCTGACTTTC.

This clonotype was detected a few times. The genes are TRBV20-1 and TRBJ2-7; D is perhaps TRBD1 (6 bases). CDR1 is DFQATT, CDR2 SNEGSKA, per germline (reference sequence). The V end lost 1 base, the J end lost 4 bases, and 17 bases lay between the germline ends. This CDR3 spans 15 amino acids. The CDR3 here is CSARAGTSDRYEQYF. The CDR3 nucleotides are TGCAGTGCTAGAGCCGGGACATCGGATCGGTACGAGCAGTACTTC.

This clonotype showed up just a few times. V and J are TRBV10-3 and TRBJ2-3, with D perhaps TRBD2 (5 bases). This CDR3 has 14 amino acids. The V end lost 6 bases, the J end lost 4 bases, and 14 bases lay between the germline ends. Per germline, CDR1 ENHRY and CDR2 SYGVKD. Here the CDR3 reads CAISTGNEADTQYF. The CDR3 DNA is TGTGCCATCAGCACCGGGAACGAGGCAGATACGCAGTATTTT.

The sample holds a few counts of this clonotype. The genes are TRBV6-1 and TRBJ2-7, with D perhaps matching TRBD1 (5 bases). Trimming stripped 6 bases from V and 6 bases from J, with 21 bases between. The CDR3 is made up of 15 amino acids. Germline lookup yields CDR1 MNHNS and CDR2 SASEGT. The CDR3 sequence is CASSLTGLRRSEQYF. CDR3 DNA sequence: TGTGCCAGCAGCCTTACAGGTCTGAGGCGCTCCGAGCAGTACTTC.

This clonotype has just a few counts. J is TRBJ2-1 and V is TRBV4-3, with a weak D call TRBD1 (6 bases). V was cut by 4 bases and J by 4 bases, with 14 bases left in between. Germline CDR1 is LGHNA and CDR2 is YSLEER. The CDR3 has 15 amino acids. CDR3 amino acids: CASSPPGHLYNEQFF. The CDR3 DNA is TGCGCCAGCAGCCCCCCGGGACACCTATACAATGAGCAGTTCTTC.

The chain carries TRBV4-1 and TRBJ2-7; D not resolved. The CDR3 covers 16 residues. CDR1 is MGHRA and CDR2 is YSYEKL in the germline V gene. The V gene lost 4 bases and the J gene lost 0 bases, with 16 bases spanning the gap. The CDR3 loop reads CASSPAPMTYSYEQYF. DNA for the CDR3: TGCGCCAGCAGCCCGGCCCCTATGACCTACTCCTACGAGCAGTACTTC.

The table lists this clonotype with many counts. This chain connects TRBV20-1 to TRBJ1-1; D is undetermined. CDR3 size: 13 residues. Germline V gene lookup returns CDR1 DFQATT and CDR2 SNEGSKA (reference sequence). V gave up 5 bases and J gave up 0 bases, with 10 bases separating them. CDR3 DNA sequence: TGCAGTGCTCTCGCGAACCTGAACACTGAAGCTTTCTTT. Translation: CSALANLNTEAFF.

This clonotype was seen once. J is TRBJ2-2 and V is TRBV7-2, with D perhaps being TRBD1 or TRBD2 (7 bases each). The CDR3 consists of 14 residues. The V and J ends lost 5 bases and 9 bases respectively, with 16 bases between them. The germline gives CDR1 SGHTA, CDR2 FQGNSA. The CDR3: CASSPGGVSRELFF. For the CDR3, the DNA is TGTGCCAGCAGCCCAGGGGGGGTTTCCCGGGAGCTGTTTTTT.